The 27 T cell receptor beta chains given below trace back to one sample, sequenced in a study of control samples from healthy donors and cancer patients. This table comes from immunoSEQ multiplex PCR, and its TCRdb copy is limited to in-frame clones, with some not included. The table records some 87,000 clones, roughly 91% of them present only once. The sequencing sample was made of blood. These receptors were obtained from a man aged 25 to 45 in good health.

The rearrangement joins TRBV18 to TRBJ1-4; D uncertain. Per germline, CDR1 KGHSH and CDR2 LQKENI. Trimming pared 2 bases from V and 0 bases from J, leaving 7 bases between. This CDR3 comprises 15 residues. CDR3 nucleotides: TGTGCCAGCTCACCAAGAACAGCAACTAATGAAAAACTGTTTTTT. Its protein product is CASSPRTATNEKLFF. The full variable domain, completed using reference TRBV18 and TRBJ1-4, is NAGVMQNPRHLVRRRGQEARLRCSPMKGHSHVYWYRQLPEEGLKFMVYLQKENIIDESGMPKERFSAEFPKEGPSILRIQQVVRGDSAAYFCASSPRTATNEKLFFGSGTQLSVL.

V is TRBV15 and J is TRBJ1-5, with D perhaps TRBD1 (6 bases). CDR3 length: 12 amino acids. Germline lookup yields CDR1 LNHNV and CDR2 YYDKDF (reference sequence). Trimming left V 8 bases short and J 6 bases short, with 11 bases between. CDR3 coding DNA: TGTGCCACCGGGGGGCAGACTCAGCCCCAGCATTTT. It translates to CATGGQTQPQHF.

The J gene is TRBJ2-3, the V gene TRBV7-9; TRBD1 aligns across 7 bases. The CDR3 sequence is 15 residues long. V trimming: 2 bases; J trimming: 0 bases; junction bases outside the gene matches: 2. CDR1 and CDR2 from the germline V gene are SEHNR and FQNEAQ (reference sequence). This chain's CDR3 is CASSLRTGSTDTQYF. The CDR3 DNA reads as TGTGCCAGCAGCTTAAGGACAGGCAGCACAGATACGCAGTATTTT.

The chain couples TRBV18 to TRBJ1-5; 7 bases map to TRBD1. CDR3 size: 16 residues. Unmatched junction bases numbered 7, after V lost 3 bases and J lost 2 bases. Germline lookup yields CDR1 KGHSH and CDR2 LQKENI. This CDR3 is CASSPNQGGGNQPQHF. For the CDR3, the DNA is TGTGCCAGCTCACCGAACCAGGGGGGCGGCAATCAGCCCCAGCATTTT.

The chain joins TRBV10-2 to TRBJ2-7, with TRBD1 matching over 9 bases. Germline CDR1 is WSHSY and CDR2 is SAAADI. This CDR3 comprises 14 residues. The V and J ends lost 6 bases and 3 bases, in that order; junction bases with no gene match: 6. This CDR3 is CASRDRGGDYEQYF. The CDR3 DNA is TGCGCCAGCAGGGACAGGGGAGGGGACTACGAGCAGTACTTC.

DNA for the CDR3: TGTGCCAGCACCAAATTTCTAACGGGGGCAAATAATCAGCCCCAGCATTTT. It specifies CASTKFLTGANNQPQHF. The chain joins TRBV5-6 to TRBJ1-5; D may be TRBD1 (6 bases). This CDR3 region has 17 residues. The germline V gene has CDR1 SGHDT and CDR2 YYEEEE. V was trimmed by 6 bases and J by 4 bases, leaving 23 bases between them.

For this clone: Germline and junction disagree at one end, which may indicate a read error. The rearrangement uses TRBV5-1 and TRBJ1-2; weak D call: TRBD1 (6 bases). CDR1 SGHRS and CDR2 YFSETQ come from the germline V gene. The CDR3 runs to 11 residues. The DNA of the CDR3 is TGCGCCAGCAGCCGGGAAGGGACATTACACTTC. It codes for CASSREGTLHF.

Written as DNA, the CDR3 is TGTGCCAGCAGCTTGGGTAGTAGTGTGCACAATGAGCAGTTCTTC. Its translation is CASSLGSSVHNEQFF. This rearrangement joins TRBV5-8 to TRBJ2-1; unclear D gene. The CDR3 has 15 amino acids. Germline assignment: CDR1 SGHTS and CDR2 YDEGEE. V lost 0 bases to trimming and J lost 5 bases, with 12 bases between them.

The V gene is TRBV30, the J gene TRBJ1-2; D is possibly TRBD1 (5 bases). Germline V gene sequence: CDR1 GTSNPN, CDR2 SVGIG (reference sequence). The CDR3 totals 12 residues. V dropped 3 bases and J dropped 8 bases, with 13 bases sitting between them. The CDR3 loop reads CAWSGGEKGYTF. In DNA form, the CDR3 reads TGTGCCTGGAGCGGAGGGGAAAAGGGCTACACCTTC.

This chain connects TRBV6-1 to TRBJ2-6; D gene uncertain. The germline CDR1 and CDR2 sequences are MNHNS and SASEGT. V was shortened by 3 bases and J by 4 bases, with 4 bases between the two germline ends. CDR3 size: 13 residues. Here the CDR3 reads CASSEQGANVLTF. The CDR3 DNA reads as TGTGCCAGCAGTGAGCAGGGGGCCAACGTCCTGACTTTC.

Here the CDR3 reads CASSPETSGVHTQYF. The DNA of the CDR3 is TGCGCCAGCAGCCCCGAGACTAGCGGCGTCCATACGCAGTATTTT. The chain uses TRBV5-1 and TRBJ2-3; 9 nucleotides agree with TRBD2. CDR3 length: 15 amino acids. Germline CDR1 is SGHRS and CDR2 is YFSETQ. V shed 4 bases, J shed 7 bases, and the junction held 10 bases outside the gene matches.

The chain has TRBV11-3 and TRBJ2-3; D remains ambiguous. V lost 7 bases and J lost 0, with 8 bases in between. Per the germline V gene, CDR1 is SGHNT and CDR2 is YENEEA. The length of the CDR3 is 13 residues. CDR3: CASKNYSTDTQYF. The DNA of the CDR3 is TGTGCCAGCAAGAATTATAGCACAGATACGCAGTATTTT. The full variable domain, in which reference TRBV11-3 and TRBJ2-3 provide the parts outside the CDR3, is EAGVVQSPRYKIIEKKQPVAFWCNPISGHNTLYWYLQNLGQGPELLIRYENEEAVDDSQLPKDRFSAERLKGVDSTLKIQPAELGDSAVYLCASKNYSTDTQYFGPGTRLTVL.

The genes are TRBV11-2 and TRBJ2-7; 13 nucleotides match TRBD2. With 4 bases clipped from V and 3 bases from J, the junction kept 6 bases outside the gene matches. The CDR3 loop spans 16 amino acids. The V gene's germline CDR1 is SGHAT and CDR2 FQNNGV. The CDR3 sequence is CASSSPGLAGVYEQYF. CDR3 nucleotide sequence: TGTGCCAGCAGCTCCCCTGGACTAGCGGGGGTCTACGAGCAGTACTTC.

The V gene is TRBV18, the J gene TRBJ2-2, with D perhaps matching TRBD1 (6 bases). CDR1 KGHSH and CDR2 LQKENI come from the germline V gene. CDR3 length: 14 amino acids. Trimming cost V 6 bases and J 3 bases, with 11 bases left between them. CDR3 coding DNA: TGTGCCAGCTCCGGACAGTCGGACACCGGGGAGCTGTTTTTT. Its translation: CASSGQSDTGELFF.

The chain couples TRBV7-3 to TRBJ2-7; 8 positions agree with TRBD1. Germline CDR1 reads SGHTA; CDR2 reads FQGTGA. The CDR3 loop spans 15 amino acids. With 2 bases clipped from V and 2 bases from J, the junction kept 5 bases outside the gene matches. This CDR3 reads CASSLLGQATYEQYF. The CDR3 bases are TGTGCCAGCAGCTTACTGGGACAGGCCACCTACGAGCAGTACTTC.

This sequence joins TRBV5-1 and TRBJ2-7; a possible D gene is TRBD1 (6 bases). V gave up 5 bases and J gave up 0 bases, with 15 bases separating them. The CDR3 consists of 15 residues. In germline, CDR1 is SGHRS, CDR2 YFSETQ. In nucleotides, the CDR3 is TGCGCCAGCAGAGCAAGACAGGCCAGCTCCTACGAGCAGTACTTC. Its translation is CASRARQASSYEQYF.

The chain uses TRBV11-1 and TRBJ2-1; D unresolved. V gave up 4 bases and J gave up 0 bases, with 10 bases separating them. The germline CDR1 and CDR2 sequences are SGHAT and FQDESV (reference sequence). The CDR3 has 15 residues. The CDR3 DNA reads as TGTGCCAGCAGCTCCCCGGGCCGCTCCTACAATGAGCAGTTCTTC. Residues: CASSSPGRSYNEQFF.

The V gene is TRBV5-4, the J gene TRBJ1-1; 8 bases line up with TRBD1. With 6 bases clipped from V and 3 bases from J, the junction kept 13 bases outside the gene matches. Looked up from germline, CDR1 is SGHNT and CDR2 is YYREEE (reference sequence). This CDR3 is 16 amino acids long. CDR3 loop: CASNKGQGGRYTEAFF. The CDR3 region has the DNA TGTGCCAGCAACAAAGGACAGGGAGGGAGGTACACTGAAGCTTTCTTT.

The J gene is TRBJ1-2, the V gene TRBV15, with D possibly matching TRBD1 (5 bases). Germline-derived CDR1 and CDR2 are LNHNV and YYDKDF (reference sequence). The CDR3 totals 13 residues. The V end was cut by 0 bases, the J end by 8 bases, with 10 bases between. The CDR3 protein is CATSREEGDGYTF. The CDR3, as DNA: TGTGCCACCAGCAGAGAGGAAGGGGACGGCTACACCTTC.

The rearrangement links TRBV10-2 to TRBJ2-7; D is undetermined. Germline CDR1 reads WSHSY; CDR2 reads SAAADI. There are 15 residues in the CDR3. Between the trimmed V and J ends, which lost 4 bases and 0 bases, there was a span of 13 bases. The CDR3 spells CASSVLELDSYEQYF. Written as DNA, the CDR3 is TGCGCCAGCAGTGTATTGGAGTTAGACTCCTACGAGCAGTACTTC.

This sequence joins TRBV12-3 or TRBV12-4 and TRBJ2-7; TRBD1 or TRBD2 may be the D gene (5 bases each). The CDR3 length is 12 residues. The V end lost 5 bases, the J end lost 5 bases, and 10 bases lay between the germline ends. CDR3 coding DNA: TGTGCCAGCAGTATAGGGGACCACGAGCAGTACTTC. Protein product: CASSIGDHEQYF.

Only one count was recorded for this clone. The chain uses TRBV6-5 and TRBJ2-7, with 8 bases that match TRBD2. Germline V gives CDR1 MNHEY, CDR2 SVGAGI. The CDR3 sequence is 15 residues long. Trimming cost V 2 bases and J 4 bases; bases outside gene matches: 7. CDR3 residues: CASSYEAGVGYEQYF. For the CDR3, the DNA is TGTGCCAGCAGTTACGAAGCGGGAGTGGGGTACGAGCAGTACTTC.

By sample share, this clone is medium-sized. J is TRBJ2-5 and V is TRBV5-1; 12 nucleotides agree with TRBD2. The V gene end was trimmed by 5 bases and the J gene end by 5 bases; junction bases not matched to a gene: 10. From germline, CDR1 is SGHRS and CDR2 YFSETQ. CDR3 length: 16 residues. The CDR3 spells CASRLTSGRDRETQYF. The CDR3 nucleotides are TGCGCCAGCAGATTGACTAGCGGGAGAGACAGGGAGACCCAGTACTTC.

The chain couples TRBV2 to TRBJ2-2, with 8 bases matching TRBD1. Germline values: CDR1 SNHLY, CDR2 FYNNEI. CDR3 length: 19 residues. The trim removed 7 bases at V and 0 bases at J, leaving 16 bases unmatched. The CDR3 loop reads CASNQVRGRSFTNTGELFF. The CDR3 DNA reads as TGTGCCAGCAACCAAGTCAGGGGGCGGTCATTTACGAACACCGGGGAGCTGTTTTTT.

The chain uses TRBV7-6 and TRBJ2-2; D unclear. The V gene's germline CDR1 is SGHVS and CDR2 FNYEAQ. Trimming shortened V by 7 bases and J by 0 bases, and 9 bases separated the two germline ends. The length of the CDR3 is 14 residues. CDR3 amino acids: CASKKTTNTGELFF. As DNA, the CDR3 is TGTGCCAGCAAGAAGACAACGAACACCGGGGAGCTGTTTTTT.

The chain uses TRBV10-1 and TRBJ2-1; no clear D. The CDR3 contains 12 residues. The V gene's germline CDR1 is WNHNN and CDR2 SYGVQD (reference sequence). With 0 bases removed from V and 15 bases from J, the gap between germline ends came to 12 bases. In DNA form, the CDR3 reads TGCGCCAGCAGTGAGTCGAGTGGTACACCGTTCTTC. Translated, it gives CASSESSGTPFF.

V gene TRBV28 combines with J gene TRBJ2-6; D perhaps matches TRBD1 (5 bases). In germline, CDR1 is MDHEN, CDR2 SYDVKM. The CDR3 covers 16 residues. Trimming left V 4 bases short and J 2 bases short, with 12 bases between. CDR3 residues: CASSYPGPTGANVLTF. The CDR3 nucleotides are TGTGCCAGCAGTTATCCAGGGCCAACTGGGGCCAACGTCCTGACTTTC.